The present TCR beta chain was sequenced within a study of shared clonotypes between healthy human individuals. This CDR3 is 15 amino acids long. J gave up 4 bases and V 7 bases, and 4 bases lay outside the gene matches. Germline-derived CDR1 and CDR2 are MNHEY and SVGAGI. The repertoire was sequenced with immunoSEQ multiplex PCR; TCRdb's copy has only in-frame clones and lacks some. The profile shows about 1.5 million clones, about 98% of them singletons. The sample taken for sequencing was naive CD4+ T cells sorted from blood. Documented subset: CD45RA+ positively selected. This sequence originates from a man aged 25 to 40 in good health. The chain combines TRBV6-5 with TRBJ2-2; 12 bases are shared with TRBD2. Here the CDR3 DNA reads TGTGCCAGCACCCCGGGACTAGCGGGCACCGGGGAGCTGTTTTTT. Amino acids: CASTPGLAGTGELFF.